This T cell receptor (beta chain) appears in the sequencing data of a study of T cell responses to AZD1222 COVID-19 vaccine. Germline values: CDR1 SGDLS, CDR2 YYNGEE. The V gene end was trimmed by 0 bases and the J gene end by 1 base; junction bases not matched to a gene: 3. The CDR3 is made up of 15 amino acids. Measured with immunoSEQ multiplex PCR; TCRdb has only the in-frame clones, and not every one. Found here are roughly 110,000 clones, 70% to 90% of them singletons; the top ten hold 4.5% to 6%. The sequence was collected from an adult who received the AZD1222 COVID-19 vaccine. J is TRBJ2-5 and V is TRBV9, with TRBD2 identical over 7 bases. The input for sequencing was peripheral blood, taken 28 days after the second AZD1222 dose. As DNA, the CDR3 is TGTGCCAGCAGCGTAGAGAGGGAGGGCCAAGAGACCCAGTACTTC. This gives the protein CASSVEREGQETQYF.